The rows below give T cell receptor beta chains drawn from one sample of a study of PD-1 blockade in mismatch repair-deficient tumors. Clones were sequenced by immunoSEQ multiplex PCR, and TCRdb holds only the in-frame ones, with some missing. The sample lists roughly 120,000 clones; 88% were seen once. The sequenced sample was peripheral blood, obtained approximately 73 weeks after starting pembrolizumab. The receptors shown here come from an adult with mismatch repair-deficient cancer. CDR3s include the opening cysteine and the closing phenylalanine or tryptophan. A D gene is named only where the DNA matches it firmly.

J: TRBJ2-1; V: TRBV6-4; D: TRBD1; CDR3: CASSDRGLGNEQFF; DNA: TGTGCCAGCAGTGACAGGGGGCTAGGCAATGAGCAGTTCTTC
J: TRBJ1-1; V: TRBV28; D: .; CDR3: CASSFQGWTEAFF; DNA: TGTGCCAGCAGTTTTCAGGGTTGGACTGAAGCTTTCTTT
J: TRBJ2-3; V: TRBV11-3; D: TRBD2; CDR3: CASSNGGSTDTQYF; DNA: TGTGCCAGCAGCAACGGGGGGAGCACAGATACGCAGTATTTT
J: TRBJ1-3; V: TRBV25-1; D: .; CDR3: CASSDTGNTIYF; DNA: TGTGCCAGCAGTGACACCGGAAACACCATATATTTT
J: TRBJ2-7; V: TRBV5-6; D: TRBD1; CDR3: CASSGPGQGEDEQYF; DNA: TGTGCCAGCAGCGGACCGGGACAGGGTGAGGACGAGCAGTACTTC
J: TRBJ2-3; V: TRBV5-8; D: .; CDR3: CASSRGTDTDTQYF; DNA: TGTGCCAGCAGCCGAGGGACGGACACAGATACGCAGTATTTT
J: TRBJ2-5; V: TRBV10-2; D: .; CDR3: CASSESGGETQYF; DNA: TGCGCCAGCAGTGAGTCTGGGGGTGAGACCCAGTACTTC
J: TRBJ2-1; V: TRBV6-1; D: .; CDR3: CASRYRGEGNEQFF; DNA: TGTGCCAGCAGGTATAGGGGCGAAGGCAATGAGCAGTTCTTC
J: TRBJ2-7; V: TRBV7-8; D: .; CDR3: CASSLVGSSYEQYF; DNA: TGTGCCAGCAGCTTAGTCGGGAGCTCCTACGAGCAGTACTTC
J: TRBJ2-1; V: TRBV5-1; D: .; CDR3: CASSGTDRENNEQFF; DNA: TGCGCCAGCAGCGGAACGGACCGCGAAAACAATGAGCAGTTCTTC